These 15 T cell receptor beta chains share one sample of origin, sequenced in a study of naive and memory T cell subsets. Both TRBC1 and TRBC2 were covered by a beta constant-region primer of two equimolar oligonucleotides. Ligated cDNA was amplified by four rounds of PCR with nested alpha and beta constant-region primers and SP2. TCRdb re-called the UMI-ligation and nested PCR reads through MiXCR, storing one row per CDR3 protein. There are about 120,000 distinct CDR3 sequences in the sample; around a third occur only once, and approximately 0.87% lies in the top ten. Material: central memory CD4+ T cells from blood. The origin of the receptors is a human donor in good health.

The chain combines TRBV6-5 with TRBJ2-2; D is perhaps TRBD1 or TRBD2 (5 bases each). Trimming pared 6 bases from V and 0 bases from J, leaving 14 bases between. CDR1 is MNHEY, CDR2 SVGAGI, per germline. CDR3 size: 16 residues. The CDR3, as DNA: TGTGCCAGCAGCCCAGCCGGGACGGCGAACACCGGGGAGCTGTTTTTT. Protein: CASSPAGTANTGELFF.

This clonotype showed up just a few times. The chain recombines TRBV20-1 with TRBJ2-3; 7 nucleotides align to TRBD2. With V trimmed by 0 bases and J by 1 base, 7 bases remained unmatched. The CDR3 runs to 16 residues. The germline V gene encodes CDR1 DFQATT and CDR2 SNEGSKA (reference sequence). In DNA form, the CDR3 reads TGCAGTGCTAGAGATGGTCGCGCGGGAGGCACAGATACGCAGTATTTT. Amino acids: CSARDGRAGGTDTQYF.

The chain uses TRBV28 and TRBJ1-5; no definite D call. This CDR3 comprises 12 residues. Germline V lookup: CDR1 MDHEN, CDR2 SYDVKM. Between the trimmed V and J ends, which lost 6 bases and 4 bases, there was a span of 7 bases. DNA for the CDR3: TGTGCCAGCAGATACAGTAATCAGCCCCAGCATTTT. Translating it yields CASRYSNQPQHF. Filled out from reference TRBV28 and TRBJ1-5, the complete variable domain reads DVKVTQSSRYLVKRTGEKVFLECVQDMDHENMFWYRQDPGLGLRLIYFSYDVKMKEKGDIPEGYSVSREKKERFSLILESASTNQTSMYLCASRYSNQPQHFGDGTRLSIL.

This clonotype was detected only a few times. V gene TRBV12-5 combines with J gene TRBJ1-2, with a tentative D call TRBD1 (5 bases). This CDR3 has 17 amino acids. Trimming pared 0 bases from V and 0 bases from J, leaving 14 bases between. Germline CDR1 is LGHNT and CDR2 is FRNRAP. The DNA of the CDR3 is TGTGCTAGTGGTTTGGTACCTTTGGGGGAACCTAACTATGGCTACACCTTC. It specifies CASGLVPLGEPNYGYTF.

The chain uses TRBV6-6 and TRBJ2-3; D is undetermined. The CDR3 is 15 residues long. From germline, CDR1 is MNHNY and CDR2 SVGAGI (reference sequence). The ends were cut back, 8 bases at V and 0 bases at J, with 15 bases in the middle. CDR3 in amino acids: CASRTRTASTDTQYF. In DNA form, the CDR3 reads TGTGCCAGCCGAACTCGGACGGCTAGCACAGATACGCAGTATTTT.

The V gene is TRBV20-1, the J gene TRBJ2-7, with 13 bases lining up with TRBD2. CDR1 and CDR2 (germline): DFQATT, SNEGSKA (reference sequence). The CDR3 is 16 residues long. V shed 1 base and J 7 bases; nucleotides not matched to a gene: 10. CDR3 DNA sequence: TGCAGTGCTAGAGTCCCCCGACTAGCGGGAGGCGGTGAGCAGTACTTC. Its protein is CSARVPRLAGGGEQYF.

This chain connects TRBV2 to TRBJ2-7; D is possibly TRBD1 (7 bases). Per germline, CDR1 SNHLY and CDR2 FYNNEI. The V end lost 7 bases, the J end lost 7 bases, and 20 bases lay between the germline ends. CDR3 size: 14 residues. The CDR3 loop reads CASNGGTAQGEQYF. The DNA for the CDR3 is TGTGCCAGCAATGGCGGGACAGCCCAGGGAGAGCAGTACTTC.

The V call is TRBV27, the J call TRBJ2-1; D is uncertain. Germline V gene sequence: CDR1 MNHEY, CDR2 SMNVEV (reference sequence). Trimming removed 3 bases from V and 2 bases from J, with 11 bases in between. The CDR3 has 15 amino acids. The CDR3 DNA reads as TGTGCCAGCAGTTTCTTGGGCGGTCCCTACAATGAGCAGTTCTTC. This encodes CASSFLGGPYNEQFF.

This clonotype was found once. The J gene is TRBJ2-3, the V gene TRBV18; D uncertain. The CDR3 is made up of 17 amino acids. Per the germline V gene, CDR1 is KGHSH and CDR2 is LQKENI. The V and J ends lost 2 bases and 0 bases respectively, with 15 bases between them. CDR3 in amino acids: CASSPLNVPSSTDTQYF. In DNA, the CDR3 is TGTGCCAGCTCACCATTGAACGTTCCTAGTAGCACAGATACGCAGTATTTT.

This clonotype was seen more than once but under ten times. The chain uses TRBV29-1 and TRBJ2-1; 7 bases are shared with TRBD2. This CDR3 comprises 11 residues. Trimming took 6 bases from V and 9 from J; bases not matched to a gene: 5. Germline V gene sequence: CDR1 SQVTM, CDR2 ANQGSEA. The CDR3 DNA reads as TGCAGCGTGGGAGGGGCGGTTGAGCAGTTCTTC. This encodes CSVGGAVEQFF.

The chain carries TRBV7-2 and TRBJ1-2, with D perhaps TRBD1 (6 bases). The CDR3 length is 13 residues. Deletions cut 6 bases from V and 8 bases from J, with 16 bases between. CDR1 is SGHTA, CDR2 FQGNSA, per germline. CDR3 in amino acids: CASRQETGSGYTF. Written as DNA, the CDR3 is TGTGCCAGCAGGCAAGAAACAGGGAGCGGCTACACCTTC.

V and J are TRBV7-2 and TRBJ2-2; D is unresolved. The V end was cut by 4 bases, the J end by 5 bases, with 11 bases between. The CDR3 is 14 residues long. The germline CDR1 and CDR2 sequences are SGHTA and FQGNSA. The CDR3 loop reads CASSSNPRTGELFF. For the CDR3, the DNA is TGTGCCAGCAGCTCTAACCCTAGGACCGGGGAGCTGTTTTTT. Using reference TRBV7-2 and TRBJ2-2 for the parts outside the CDR3, the full variable domain is GAGVSQSPSNKVTEKGKDVELRCDPISGHTALYWYRQSLGQGLEFLIYFQGNSAPDKSGLPSDRFSAERTGGSVSTLTIQRTQQEDSAVYLCASSSNPRTGELFFGEGSRLTVL.

This clonotype came up a few times. The V call is TRBV29-1, the J call TRBJ2-5; 9 nucleotides agree with TRBD2. This CDR3 spans 16 amino acids. The germline CDR1 and CDR2 sequences are SQVTM and ANQGSEA. J was trimmed by 5 bases and V by 4 bases; bases with no gene match: 14. The CDR3 loop reads CSVASLAGSAGETQYF. Here the CDR3 DNA reads TGCAGCGTTGCGAGTCTAGCGGGATCAGCGGGGGAGACCCAGTACTTC.

The gene calls are TRBV6-4 and TRBJ2-2; TRBD1 agrees at 8 bases. V lost 2 bases, J lost 7 bases, and 3 bases stayed unmatched. CDR3 length: 14 residues. CDR1 is MRHNA and CDR2 is SNTAGT in the germline V gene. CDR3: CASSDTDRGGELFF. The DNA for the CDR3 is TGTGCCAGCAGTGACACTGACAGGGGCGGGGAGCTGTTTTTT.

A single count supports this clonotype. The rearrangement links TRBV6-2 or TRBV6-3 to TRBJ2-4; 11 bases fit TRBD2. Germline V gene sequence: CDR1 MNHEY, CDR2 SVGEGT. The CDR3 is 17 amino acids. After removal of 6 bases from V and 1 base from J, the junction contained 8 bases not matched to a gene. This CDR3 reads CASRGLAGGLAKNIQYF. DNA of the CDR3: TGTGCCAGCAGAGGTCTAGCGGGAGGTCTGGCCAAAAACATTCAGTACTTC.